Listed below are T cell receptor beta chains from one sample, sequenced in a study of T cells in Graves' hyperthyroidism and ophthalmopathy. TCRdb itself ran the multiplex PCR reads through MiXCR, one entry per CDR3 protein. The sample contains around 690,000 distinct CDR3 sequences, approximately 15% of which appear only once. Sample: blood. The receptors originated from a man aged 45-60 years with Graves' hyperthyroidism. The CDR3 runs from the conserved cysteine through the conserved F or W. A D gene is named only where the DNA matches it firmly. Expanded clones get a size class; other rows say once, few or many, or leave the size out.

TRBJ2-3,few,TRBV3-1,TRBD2,TGTGCCAGCAGCCAAGAGGCTAGCGGGAGCTATACAGATACGCAGTATTTT,CASSQEASGSYTDTQYF
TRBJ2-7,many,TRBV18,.,TGTGCCAGCTCTCGAGGTGGAGGGTCCTACGAGCAGTACTTC,CASSRGGGSYEQYF
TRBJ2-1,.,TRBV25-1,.,TGTGCCAGCAGTGAATGGGGCAGGGGTGGCCGCGATGAGCAGTTCTTC,CASSEWGRGGRDEQFF
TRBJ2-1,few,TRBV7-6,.,TGTGCCAGCAGCTTAGATTCGGTAGGCGAGCAGTTCTTC,CASSLDSVGEQFF
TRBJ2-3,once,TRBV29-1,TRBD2,TGCAGCGTTGATGGTGGGACTAGTGTAGATACGCAGTATTTT,CSVDGGTSVDTQYF
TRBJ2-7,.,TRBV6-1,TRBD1,TGTGCCAGCAGTCCCGGGGACAGGGAATTCGACGAGCAGTACTTC,CASSPGDREFDEQYF
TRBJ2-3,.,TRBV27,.,TGTGCCAGCAGTTCATGGGTTGAGGGGACAGATACGCAGTATTTT,CASSSWVEGTDTQYF
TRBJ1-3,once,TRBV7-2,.,TGTGCCAGCAGCCCAACCCCCACCGGGAACACCATATATTTT,CASSPTPTGNTIYF
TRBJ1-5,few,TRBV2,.,TGTGCCAGCAGTGAACCATTAGACAGATACCTCCTGCCTATCAAGGATTTT,CASSEPLDRYLLPIKDF
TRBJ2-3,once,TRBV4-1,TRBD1,TGCGCCAGCAGCCACCTCGGACAGGGGTTCACAGATACGCAGTATTTT,CASSHLGQGFTDTQYF